The clone carrying this TCR beta chain occurred once. This specimen comes from a study of cytotoxic CD8 clonotypes in ibrutinib-treated CLL. On the study more broadly: Productive templates per sample averaged approximately 250,000; productive rearrangements, 75,000 to 100,000.

The germline V gene encodes CDR1 SGHVS and CDR2 FQNEAQ. The length of the CDR3 is 16 residues. Trimming stripped 6 bases from V and 3 bases from J, with 17 bases between. Libraries were prepared by immunoSEQ multiplex PCR; TCRdb keeps only in-frame clonotypes and omits some of them. The sample records approximately 91,000 clones, 75% to 85% being singletons. The receptor comes from a human donor with chronic lymphocytic leukemia. This chain joins TRBV7-8 and TRBJ2-2; D remains unclear. The sequencing used PBMCs, collected after 12 months of ibrutinib treatment. CDR3 region: CASSPRPQRDTGELFF. DNA for the CDR3: TGTGCCAGCAGTCCCCGTCCACAAAGGGACACCGGGGAGCTGTTTTTT.